These T cell receptor beta chains were read from a single sample in a study of identical twins. TCRdb used MiXCR to reprocess the 5' RACE reads, holding one entry per CDR3 protein. The top ten hold over 10% of the sample, which has roughly 720,000 distinct CDR3 sequences, around a sixth seen once. The data also belong to a second study, concerning T cells expressing NK-cell markers.

Material: PBMCs. These receptors were collected from a woman aged 18 to 35 in good health. CDR3s include the opening cysteine and the closing phenylalanine or tryptophan. D genes are given only for firm matches. Size tells how often a clone was seen (once, few, many) or the class of an expanded clone, and some rows leave it out.

j_call,clone_size,v_call,d_call,cdr3_aa,cdr3_nt
TRBJ1-1,-,TRBV6-1,-,CASRIAGLGTEAFF,TGTGCCAGCAGGATTGCAGGGCTGGGCACTGAAGCTTTCTTT
TRBJ2-3,-,TRBV18,-,CASSPGKFSTDTQYF,TGTGCCAGCTCACCGGGAAAATTCAGCACAGATACGCAGTATTTT
TRBJ2-6,few,TRBV6-1,-,CASSADSGGANVLTF,TGTGCCAGCAGTGCTGACAGTGGTGGGGCCAACGTCCTGACTTTC
TRBJ1-2,-,TRBV20-1,TRBD1,CSAGGQAPSYGYTF,TGCAGTGCTGGGGGACAGGCTCCTTCCTATGGCTACACCTTC
TRBJ2-1,-,TRBV14,TRBD2,CASQPSGRFSEQFF,TGTGCCAGCCAGCCTAGCGGGAGGTTCAGTGAGCAGTTCTTC
TRBJ2-1,-,TRBV15,-,CATGVGVSSYNEQFF,TGTGCCACCGGGGTGGGAGTCAGCTCCTACAATGAGCAGTTCTTC
TRBJ1-6,-,TRBV12-3/TRBV12-4,-,CASSLWTDNSPLHF,TGTGCCAGCAGTTTATGGACAGATAATTCACCCCTCCACTTT
TRBJ1-6,-,TRBV6-5,TRBD1,CASSSTGTGSPPLHF,TGTGCCAGCAGTTCGACCGGGACAGGCTCGCCACCCCTCCACTTT
TRBJ2-2,-,TRBV6-2/TRBV6-3,-,CASSNPENTGELFF,TGTGCCAGCAGCAACCCGGAGAACACCGGGGAGCTGTTTTTT
TRBJ2-1,-,TRBV19,-,CASTSGDEQFF,TGTGCCAGTACATCTGGGGACGAGCAGTTCTTC
TRBJ2-3,-,TRBV7-6,TRBD2,CASSSSGAGADTQYF,TGTGCCAGCAGCTCTAGCGGGGCGGGGGCAGATACGCAGTATTTT
TRBJ2-3,-,TRBV20-1,-,CSAQMGGSPDTQYF,TGCAGTGCTCAAATGGGGGGCTCCCCAGATACGCAGTATTTT
TRBJ1-3,few,TRBV29-1,-,CSVRGAPGNTIYF,TGCAGCGTGAGGGGCGCGCCTGGAAACACCATATATTTT
TRBJ1-1,-,TRBV10-3,-,CATQLTVNTEAFF,TGTGCCACCCAACTTACAGTAAACACTGAAGCTTTCTTT
TRBJ2-7,-,TRBV6-1,TRBD2,CASSPPEAGGFYEQYF,TGTGCCAGCAGCCCCCCTGAAGCGGGAGGTTTCTACGAGCAGTACTTC
TRBJ2-7,-,TRBV4-3,-,CASSQDPIGGYEQYF,TGCGCCAGCAGCCAAGACCCTATTGGGGGGTACGAGCAGTACTTC
TRBJ2-7,-,TRBV7-8,-,CASSYPLREQYF,TGTGCCAGCAGCTACCCCCTTAGGGAGCAGTACTTC
TRBJ1-2,few,TRBV6-1,-,CASRRTSIVGYTF,TGTGCCAGCAGAAGGACTTCAATCGTTGGCTACACCTTC
TRBJ1-1,-,TRBV20-1,-,CSARSTEAFF,TGCAGTGCTAGAAGCACTGAAGCTTTCTTT
TRBJ2-1,-,TRBV4-2,-,CASSQVGGTSYNEQFF,TGTGCCAGCAGCCAAGTAGGCGGAACTTCCTACAATGAGCAGTTCTTC
TRBJ2-7,-,TRBV2,-,CASSDVDEQYF,TGTGCCAGCAGTGACGTTGACGAGCAGTACTTC
TRBJ2-7,-,TRBV27,TRBD2,CASSRVGTSGTYEQYF,TGTGCCAGCAGCCGCGTCGGGACTAGCGGGACTTACGAGCAGTACTTC
TRBJ1-1,few,TRBV6-5,-,CASSSGENTEAFF,TGTGCCAGCAGTTCAGGGGAAAACACTGAAGCTTTCTTT
TRBJ2-2,-,TRBV5-1,-,CASSLQGTPWELFF,TGCGCCAGCAGCTTGCAGGGGACCCCTTGGGAGCTGTTTTTT
TRBJ2-1,-,TRBV7-2,-,CASSWLVGTFNEQFF,TGTGCCAGCAGCTGGTTGGTGGGGACCTTCAATGAGCAGTTCTTC
TRBJ2-7,few,TRBV5-1,-,CASSLEGKQYF,TGCGCCAGCAGCTTGGAGGGTAAGCAGTACTTC
TRBJ2-7,-,TRBV27,-,CASSRQASGFEQYF,TGTGCCAGCAGTCGACAGGCCTCGGGGTTCGAGCAGTACTTC
TRBJ2-7,many,TRBV5-1,TRBD2,CASSEGTSGTYEQYF,TGCGCCAGCAGCGAGGGGACTAGCGGAACCTACGAGCAGTACTTC
TRBJ1-1,few,TRBV20-1,-,CSARDGGSLNTEAFF,TGCAGTGCTAGAGATGGTGGCAGCCTGAACACTGAAGCTTTCTTT
TRBJ2-7,-,TRBV10-3,TRBD1,CATNGQGISYEQYF,TGTGCCACGAACGGACAGGGGATATCCTACGAGCAGTACTTC
TRBJ2-1,-,TRBV7-8,TRBD2,CASSSPGQRDRKGREQFF,TGTGCCAGCAGCTCTCCAGGCCAGCGGGACCGCAAGGGTCGGGAGCAGTTCTTC
TRBJ2-1,-,TRBV12-3/TRBV12-4,TRBD2,CASMAGVSSYNEQFF,TGTGCCAGCATGGCGGGGGTTAGCTCCTACAATGAGCAGTTCTTC
TRBJ2-3,-,TRBV20-1,TRBD2,CSALTSEAKIAQYF,TGCAGTGCCCTCACTAGCGAAGCCAAAATAGCGCAGTATTTT
TRBJ1-6,few,TRBV15,-,CATSTKKGYYNSPLHF,TGTGCCACCAGCACTAAGAAAGGGTACTATAATTCACCCCTCCACTTT
TRBJ2-7,few,TRBV6-1,TRBD1,CASRKGGPNEQYF,TGTGCCAGCCGAAAAGGGGGCCCTAACGAGCAGTACTTC
TRBJ2-3,-,TRBV27,TRBD2,CASSLLAGGPGRVQYF,TGTGCCAGCAGTTTGCTAGCGGGAGGGCCTGGGCGGGTGCAGTATTTT